Each of the 24 T cell receptor beta chains below was sequenced from the same sample in a study of OX40 agonist ivuxolimab in advanced cancers. TCRdb keeps only in-frame clones here, not all; method: immunoSEQ multiplex PCR. The table records 66,000 or so clones, 85% of them present only once. Specimen: CD4+ or CD8+ T cells sorted from blood, collected in a trial of the OX40 agonist ivuxolimab. The receptors were gathered from an adult with an advanced solid tumor such as melanoma, head and neck, liver or kidney cancer.

V and J are TRBV5-6 and TRBJ1-2; 7 bases are shared with TRBD1. The germline V gene has CDR1 SGHDT and CDR2 YYEEEE. The trim removed 0 bases at V and 4 bases at J, leaving 6 bases unmatched. The CDR3 runs to 15 residues. This CDR3 is CASSLAVQGFYGYTF. DNA for the CDR3: TGTGCCAGCAGCTTGGCCGTACAGGGGTTCTATGGCTACACCTTC.

This chain links TRBV28 with TRBJ2-7, with TRBD1 matching 11 bases. CDR3 length: 14 amino acids. Germline V gene sequence: CDR1 MDHEN, CDR2 SYDVKM. Losses at the gene ends were 5 bases for V and 3 bases for J; bases not matched to a gene: 3. The chain's CDR3 is CASSGGTGGYEQYF. In DNA form, the CDR3 reads TGTGCCAGCAGTGGGGGGACAGGGGGCTACGAGCAGTACTTC.

V gene TRBV4-3 combines with J gene TRBJ1-5; D not certain. Germline CDR1 is LGHNA and CDR2 is YSLEER. This CDR3 spans 14 amino acids. The V gene lost 1 base and the J gene lost 6 bases, with 10 bases spanning the gap. CDR3 bases: TGCGCCAGCAGCCAAGGGCGTGGAAGTCAGCCCCAGCATTTT. Encoded protein: CASSQGRGSQPQHF.

The chain joins TRBV14 to TRBJ1-6, with D unclear. Deletions cut 4 bases from V and 0 bases from J, with 10 bases between. The CDR3 spans 16 residues. Looked up from germline, CDR1 is SGHDN and CDR2 is FVKESK. The CDR3 sequence is CASSRGFSSYNSPLHF. Written as DNA, the CDR3 is TGTGCCAGCAGCCGAGGGTTTAGCTCCTATAATTCACCCCTCCACTTT. Variable domain in full (rest from reference TRBV14 and TRBJ1-6): EAGVTQFPSHSVIEKGQTVTLRCDPISGHDNLYWYRRVMGKEIKFLLHFVKESKQDESGMPNNRFLAERTGGTYSTLKVQPAELEDSGVYFCASSRGFSSYNSPLHFGNGTRLTVT.

The chain employs TRBV19 and TRBJ2-7; 8 bases map to TRBD2. V was pared by 3 bases and J by 6 bases, with 7 bases of the junction left unmatched. The CDR3 runs to 14 residues. Germline loops: CDR1 LNHDA, CDR2 SQIVND (reference sequence). CDR3 DNA sequence: TGTGCCAGTAGTATCGCACTAGCGGCAGGCGAGCAGTACTTC. Protein product: CASSIALAAGEQYF.

This clone was seen more than once but under ten times. The chain uses TRBV7-2 and TRBJ2-3, with TRBD2 identical over 9 bases. This CDR3 comprises 14 residues. The germline gives CDR1 SGHTA, CDR2 FQGNSA. J gave up 5 bases and V 5 bases, and 5 bases lay outside the gene matches. Here the CDR3 DNA reads TGTGCCAGCAGCCGGTTGCGGGGGGGAGATACGCAGTATTTT. This encodes CASSRLRGGDTQYF.

The chain recombines TRBV7-3 with TRBJ2-3; no firm D call. This CDR3 has 15 residues. Germline V gene data show CDR1 as SGHTA and CDR2 as FQGTGA. V dropped 0 bases and J dropped 2 bases, with 9 bases sitting between them. The DNA for the CDR3 is TGTGCCAGCAGCTTAACACAGATCTCCACAGATACGCAGTATTTT. The encoded protein is CASSLTQISTDTQYF.

The chain carries TRBV7-2 and TRBJ1-2; D may be TRBD1 (5 bases). This CDR3 region has 14 residues. Trimming removed 1 base from V and 4 bases from J, with 10 bases in between. Germline CDR1 is SGHTA and CDR2 is FQGNSA. The DNA for the CDR3 is TGTGCCAGCAGCTTAGGGGGGGAGAGCTATGGCTACACCTTC. Protein product: CASSLGGESYGYTF.

The V and J genes are TRBV7-6 and TRBJ2-7, with D perhaps being TRBD1 or TRBD2 (6 bases each). This CDR3 spans 16 amino acids. Germline CDR1 is SGHVS and CDR2 is FNYEAQ. V lost 6 bases, J lost 5 bases, and 23 bases lay in between. CDR3 residues: CASSQRGEWKSHEQYF. The CDR3 region has the DNA TGTGCCAGCAGTCAGAGGGGGGAGTGGAAGTCCCACGAGCAGTACTTC.

The rearrangement joins TRBV6-4 to TRBJ1-1, with TRBD1 identical over 8 bases. This CDR3 has 13 residues. CDR1 MRHNA and CDR2 SNTAGT come from the germline V gene. Trimming cost V 4 bases and J 7 bases; bases outside gene matches: 5. CDR3 region: CASSASGQGEAFF. The CDR3 DNA is TGTGCCAGCAGTGCCTCCGGACAGGGTGAAGCTTTCTTT.

J is TRBJ2-1 and V is TRBV9, with TRBD2 matching over 7 bases. The CDR3 has 14 amino acids. The J segment lost 8 bases and the V segment lost 2 bases, leaving 7 bases of the junction unmatched. The germline V gene has CDR1 SGDLS and CDR2 YYNGEE. This CDR3 is CASSVWGSGDEQFF. CDR3 nucleotides: TGTGCCAGCAGCGTTTGGGGGAGCGGGGATGAGCAGTTCTTC.

The gene calls are TRBV5-1 and TRBJ1-3; no firm D call. Trimming removed 0 bases from V and 0 bases from J, with 10 bases in between. Germline CDR1 is SGHRS and CDR2 is YFSETQ. The CDR3 length is 16 residues. The CDR3 region has the DNA TGCGCCAGCAGCTTGGCGCCGAGGACCTCTGGAAACACCATATATTTT. It is translated as CASSLAPRTSGNTIYF.

The rearrangement uses TRBV19 and TRBJ2-5; tentative D call: TRBD2 (5 bases). The CDR3 is 12 residues long. V lost 9 bases to trimming and J lost 4 bases, with 12 bases between them. From germline, CDR1 is LNHDA and CDR2 SQIVND (reference sequence). The CDR3: CASLGVRETQYF. The CDR3 DNA is TGTGCCAGCCTGGGAGTTCGAGAGACCCAGTACTTC.

The chain has TRBV2 and TRBJ1-5; D might be TRBD1 (6 bases). The V gene lost 5 bases and the J gene lost 0 bases, with 20 bases spanning the gap. The CDR3 loop spans 18 amino acids. Per the germline V gene, CDR1 is SNHLY and CDR2 is FYNNEI. The CDR3 spells CASSYPTRGGSSNQPQHF. The CDR3 DNA follows: TGTGCCAGCAGTTATCCAACGAGGGGGGGCTCTAGCAATCAGCCCCAGCATTTT.

V gene TRBV6-5 combines with J gene TRBJ2-2; TRBD2 might be the D (5 bases). Trimming left V 6 bases short and J 4 bases short, with 12 bases between. The CDR3 consists of 14 residues. Looked up from germline, CDR1 is MNHEY and CDR2 is SVGAGI. The CDR3 protein is CASSKGLPTGELFF. CDR3 bases: TGTGCCAGCAGCAAAGGACTTCCCACCGGGGAGCTGTTTTTT.

This chain uses TRBV5-4 with TRBJ2-1; 13 nucleotides agree with TRBD2. V dropped 1 base and J dropped 4; count of bases not matched to a gene: 5. The CDR3 has 17 amino acids. Per the germline V gene, CDR1 is SGHNT and CDR2 is YYREEE (reference sequence). The CDR3 here is CASSLTPGLAGYNEQFF. In nucleotides, the CDR3 is TGTGCCAGCAGCTTGACACCGGGACTAGCGGGATACAATGAGCAGTTCTTC.

The gene calls are TRBV7-3 and TRBJ2-5, with TRBD2 matching over 9 bases. The J segment lost 5 bases and the V segment lost 5 bases, leaving 9 bases of the junction unmatched. Germline-derived CDR1 and CDR2 are SGHTA and FQGTGA. The CDR3 runs to 15 residues. CDR3 nucleotides: TGTGCCAGCAGCCGGACCGGGACTAGCTCGGAGACCCAGTACTTC. Its translation: CASSRTGTSSETQYF.

The genes are TRBV5-1 and TRBJ2-5; TRBD2 matches at 10 bases. The DNA end lines up better with TRBJ2-7; the J call may be wrong. The CDR3 consists of 17 residues. Per the germline V gene, CDR1 is SGHRS and CDR2 is YFSETQ. The CDR3 loop is CASSLELAGEIIYEQYF. In DNA, the CDR3 is TGCGCCAGCAGCTTGGAGCTAGCGGGAGAAATTATCTACGAGCAGTACTTC.

J is TRBJ1-3 and V is TRBV9; D ambiguous. V dropped 2 bases and J dropped 4 bases, with 10 bases sitting between them. Germline V gives CDR1 SGDLS, CDR2 YYNGEE. The CDR3 is made up of 14 amino acids. The CDR3, as DNA: TGTGCCAGCAGCGTTGACCCGAGGGGAAACACCATATATTTT. It is translated as CASSVDPRGNTIYF.

The chain combines TRBV7-6 with TRBJ1-5; D not certain. Germline V lookup: CDR1 SGHVS, CDR2 FNYEAQ. The CDR3 is 13 residues long. Trimming shortened V by 5 bases and J by 5 bases, and 10 bases separated the two germline ends. This chain's CDR3 is CASSARLDQPQHF. CDR3 DNA: TGTGCCAGCAGCGCGCGGCTTGATCAGCCCCAGCATTTT. The full variable domain, with the rest looked up from reference TRBV7-6 and TRBJ1-5, is GAGVSQSPRYKVTKRGQDVALRCDPISGHVSLYWYRQALGQGPEFLTYFNYEAQQDKSGLPNDRFSAERPEGSISTLTIQRTEQRDSAMYRCASSARLDQPQHFGDGTRLSIL.

The genes are TRBV6-1 and TRBJ2-2; D ambiguous. Trimming took 8 bases from V and 1 from J, leaving 11 bases between them. The CDR3 consists of 14 residues. Germline values: CDR1 MNHNS, CDR2 SASEGT. The CDR3 sequence: CASVPSQNTGELFF. CDR3 DNA: TGTGCCAGCGTCCCATCTCAGAACACCGGGGAGCTGTTTTTT.

The rearrangement joins TRBV15 to TRBJ1-5, with D hard to call. Trimming pared 0 bases from V and 0 bases from J, leaving 6 bases between. The germline gives CDR1 LNHNV, CDR2 YYDKDF (reference sequence). This CDR3 is 15 amino acids long. Here the CDR3 reads CATSRDKLSNQPQHF. CDR3 nucleotides: TGTGCCACCAGCAGAGACAAACTTAGCAATCAGCCCCAGCATTTT.

The CDR3 protein is CASSRGDPSPREQYF. In DNA, the CDR3 is TGTGCCAGCTCACGGGGCGACCCGAGCCCACGGGAGCAGTACTTC. The rearrangement joins TRBV18 to TRBJ2-7; the D gene is possibly TRBD1 (5 bases). CDR3 length: 15 residues. Trimming pared 4 bases from V and 7 bases from J, leaving 20 bases between. The germline CDR1 and CDR2 sequences are KGHSH and LQKENI.

This chain uses TRBV30 with TRBJ1-1; D unresolved. This CDR3 region has 10 residues. V lost 1 base and J 3 bases, leaving 0 bases between the germline ends. Germline CDR1 and CDR2: GTSNPN and SVGIG (reference sequence). This CDR3 reads CAWSDTEAFF. As DNA, the CDR3 is TGTGCCTGGAGTGACACTGAAGCTTTCTTT.